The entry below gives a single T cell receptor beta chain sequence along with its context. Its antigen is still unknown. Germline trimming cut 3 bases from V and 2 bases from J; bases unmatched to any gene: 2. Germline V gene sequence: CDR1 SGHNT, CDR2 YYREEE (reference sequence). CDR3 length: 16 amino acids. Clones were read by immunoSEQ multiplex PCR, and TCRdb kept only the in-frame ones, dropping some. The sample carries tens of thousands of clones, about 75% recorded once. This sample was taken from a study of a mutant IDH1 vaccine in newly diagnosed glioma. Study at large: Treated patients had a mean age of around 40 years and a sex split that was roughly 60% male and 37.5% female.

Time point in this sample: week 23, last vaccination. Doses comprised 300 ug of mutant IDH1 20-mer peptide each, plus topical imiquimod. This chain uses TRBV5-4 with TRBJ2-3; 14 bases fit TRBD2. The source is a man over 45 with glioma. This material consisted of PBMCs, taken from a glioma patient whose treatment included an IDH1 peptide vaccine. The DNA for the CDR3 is TGTGCCAGCAGCTGGGGACTAGCGGGGGACACAGATACGCAGTATTTT. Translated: CASSWGLAGDTDTQYF.